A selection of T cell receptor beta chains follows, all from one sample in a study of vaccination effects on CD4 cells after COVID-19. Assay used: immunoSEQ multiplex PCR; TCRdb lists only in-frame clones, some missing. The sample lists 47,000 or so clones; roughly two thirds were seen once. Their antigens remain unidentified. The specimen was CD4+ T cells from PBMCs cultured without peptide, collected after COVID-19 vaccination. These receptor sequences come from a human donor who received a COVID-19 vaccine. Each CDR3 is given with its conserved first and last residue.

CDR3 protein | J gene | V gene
CASSGQGVLNTEAFF | TRBJ1-1 | TRBV2
CASSPSTNAGANVLTF | TRBJ2-6 | TRBV18
CASSPRPSGNTIYF | TRBJ1-3 | TRBV18
CASSLLGSSTGELFF | TRBJ2-2 | TRBV3-1/TRBV3-2
CASSEGQGAYGYTF | TRBJ1-2 | TRBV6-1
CASSLLAGVSDTQYF | TRBJ2-3 | TRBV5-1
CASTPSTATSARVQYF | TRBJ2-7 | TRBV5-1
CASSHDGGGSGNTIYF | TRBJ1-3 | TRBV18
CASSLDFSSYNEQFF | TRBJ2-1 | TRBV5-4
CASSMDAQGGRKQFF | TRBJ2-1 | TRBV19
CASSDGTGREQYF | TRBJ2-7 | TRBV10-1
CASSEYLQTPFDYTF | TRBJ1-2 | TRBV6-1
CASSLGGTSGGPNEQFF | TRBJ2-1 | TRBV5-8
CASSLVTSAGGEQFF | TRBJ2-1 | TRBV7-7
CASRLTAYPTEAFF | TRBJ1-1 | TRBV3-1/TRBV3-2
CASSQALFPISRGDTEAFF | TRBJ1-1 | TRBV14
CASRNTPSTNTGELFF | TRBJ2-2 | TRBV2
CASSSGQNQPQHF | TRBJ1-5 | TRBV5-1
CASSLARLFIYEQYF | TRBJ2-7 | TRBV4-1
CASSLAYLAGQETQYF | TRBJ2-5 | TRBV7-2
CASSTSRGDHEQYF | TRBJ2-7 | TRBV6-5
CASSVGGHGLGETQYF | TRBJ2-5 | TRBV19
CATSRDLDRVYEQYF | TRBJ2-7 | TRBV15
CASSVDFSGNTIYF | TRBJ1-3 | TRBV7-9
CASSFNFNYGYTF | TRBJ1-2 | TRBV12-3/TRBV12-4
CAGGTGNTGELFF | TRBJ2-2 | TRBV9
CASKGGQDPRYYNEQFF | TRBJ2-1 | TRBV19